The entry below gives a single TCR beta chain sequence along with its context. Its antigen is unknown. TCRdb's copy holds only in-frame clones and misses some; the assay was immunoSEQ multiplex PCR. The sample contains under 85,000 clones, around 86% of which appear only once. This sample was taken from a study of OX40 agonist ivuxolimab in advanced cancers. About the research overall: Participants averaged roughly 57 years of age (range roughly 20 to 90) and were around 83% male. One patient with hepatocellular carcinoma and two with cutaneous melanoma, three in all, had partial responses.

Germline V gene lookup returns CDR1 MNHEY and CDR2 SMNVEV (reference sequence). CDR3 length: 15 residues. V shed 4 bases and J 3 bases; nucleotides not matched to a gene: 5. Study-wide results and caveats: Some patients who did not respond also had low normalized T-cell clonal expansion. Doses of 0.1 to 3.0 mg/kg were accompanied by clonal expansion of CD4+ and CD8+ blood T cells by week 6.

The sequence came from an adult with an advanced solid tumor such as melanoma, head and neck, liver or kidney cancer. The rearrangement links TRBV27 to TRBJ1-2, with 10 bases lining up with TRBD1. This specimen consisted of CD4+ or CD8+ T cells sorted from blood, obtained in a trial of the OX40 agonist ivuxolimab. The CDR3 spells CASSSETGGYYGYTF. CDR3 DNA: TGTGCCAGCAGTTCTGAGACAGGGGGCTACTATGGCTACACCTTC.